The clone carrying this TCR beta chain was seen a handful of times. This sample stems from a study of T cells in Graves' hyperthyroidism and ophthalmopathy. V lost 0 bases to trimming and J lost 0 bases, with 12 bases between them. Germline V gives CDR1 LGHNA, CDR2 YSLEER. The CDR3 consists of 17 residues. TCR beta CDR3 regions were amplified from RNA transcripts. First-round RT-PCR targeting the TCR CDR3 was performed with the HTBI primer set. In TCRdb, the multiplex PCR reads were re-called with MiXCR into one record per CDR3 protein. There are more than 500,000 distinct CDR3 sequences in the sample; about 45% occur only once, and 44% lies in the top ten.

The rearrangement joins TRBV4-3 to TRBJ1-5; D is undetermined. Source material: peripheral blood or thyroid tissue (not recorded which). This clonotype was obtained from an adult woman with Graves' disease, either hyperthyroidism or ophthalmopathy (not recorded which). The CDR3 loop is CASSQDLWGSSNQPQHF. Here the CDR3 DNA reads TGCGCCAGCAGCCAAGATCTTTGGGGTTCTAGCAATCAGCCCCAGCATTTT.